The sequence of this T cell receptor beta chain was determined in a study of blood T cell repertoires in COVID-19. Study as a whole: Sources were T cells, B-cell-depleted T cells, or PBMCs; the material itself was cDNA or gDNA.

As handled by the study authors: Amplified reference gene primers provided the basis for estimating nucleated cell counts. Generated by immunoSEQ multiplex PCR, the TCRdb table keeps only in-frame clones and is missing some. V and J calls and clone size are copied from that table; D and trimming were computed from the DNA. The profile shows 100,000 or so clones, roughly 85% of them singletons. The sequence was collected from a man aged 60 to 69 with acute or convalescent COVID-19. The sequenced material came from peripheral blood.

This CDR3 is CASSEVRGYTF. The CDR3 coding sequence is TGTGCCAGCAGTGAAGTGCGGGGCTACACCTTC. V and J are TRBV2 and TRBJ1-2, with D unresolved. The CDR3 is 11 amino acids. V lost 1 base, J lost 8 bases, and 5 bases lay in between. Germline CDR1 SNHLY, CDR2 FYNNEI.